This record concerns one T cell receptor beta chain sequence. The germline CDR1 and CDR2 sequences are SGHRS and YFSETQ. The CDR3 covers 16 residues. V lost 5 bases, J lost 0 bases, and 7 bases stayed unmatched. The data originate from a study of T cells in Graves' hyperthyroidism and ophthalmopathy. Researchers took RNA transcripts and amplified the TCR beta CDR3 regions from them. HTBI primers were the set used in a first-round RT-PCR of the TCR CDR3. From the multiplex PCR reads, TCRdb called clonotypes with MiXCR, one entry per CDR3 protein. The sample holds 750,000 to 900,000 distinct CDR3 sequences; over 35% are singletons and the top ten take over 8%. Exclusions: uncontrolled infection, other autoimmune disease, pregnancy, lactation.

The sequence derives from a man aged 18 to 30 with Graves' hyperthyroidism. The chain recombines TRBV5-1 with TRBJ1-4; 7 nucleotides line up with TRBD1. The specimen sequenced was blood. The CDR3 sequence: CASSWRGPSTNEKLFF. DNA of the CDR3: TGCGCCAGCAGTTGGAGGGGGCCATCAACTAATGAAAAACTGTTTTTT.